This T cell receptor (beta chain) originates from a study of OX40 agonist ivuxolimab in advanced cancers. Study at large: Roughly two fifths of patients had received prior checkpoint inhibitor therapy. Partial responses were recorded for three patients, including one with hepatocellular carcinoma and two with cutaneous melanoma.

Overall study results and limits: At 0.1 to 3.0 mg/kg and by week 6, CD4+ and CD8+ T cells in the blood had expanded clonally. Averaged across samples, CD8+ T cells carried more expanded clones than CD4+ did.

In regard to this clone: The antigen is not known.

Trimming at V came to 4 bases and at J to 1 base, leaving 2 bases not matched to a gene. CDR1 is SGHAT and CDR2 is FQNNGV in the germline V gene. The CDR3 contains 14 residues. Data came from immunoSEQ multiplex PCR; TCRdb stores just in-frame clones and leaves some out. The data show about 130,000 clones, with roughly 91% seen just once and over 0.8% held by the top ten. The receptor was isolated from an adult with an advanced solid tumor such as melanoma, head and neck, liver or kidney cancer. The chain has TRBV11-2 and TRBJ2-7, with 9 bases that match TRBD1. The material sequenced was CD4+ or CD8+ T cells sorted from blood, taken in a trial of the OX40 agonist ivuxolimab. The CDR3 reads CASSSGQGSYEQYF. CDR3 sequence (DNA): TGTGCCAGCAGCTCGGGACAGGGTTCCTACGAGCAGTACTTC.